Each of the 9 T cell receptor beta chains below was sequenced from the same sample in a study of T cells in Graves' hyperthyroidism and ophthalmopathy. It was RNA transcripts that yielded the amplified TCR beta CDR3 regions. When the TCR CDR3 underwent first-round RT-PCR, the HTBI primer set was used. Via MiXCR, TCRdb re-called the multiplex PCR reads, giving one row per CDR3 protein. The sample contains 500,000 to 650,000 distinct CDR3 sequences, 46% of which appear only once. The sequencing sample was made of peripheral blood or thyroid tissue (not recorded which). These receptor sequences come from an adult woman with Graves' disease, either hyperthyroidism or ophthalmopathy (not recorded which).

This clonotype was detected ten times or more. The CDR3 DNA follows: TGTGCCAGCAGCTTAACCGACAGTATCTATGGCTACACCTTC. Its translation is CASSLTDSIYGYTF. The chain employs TRBV5-5 and TRBJ1-2; tentative D call: TRBD1 (5 bases). There are 14 residues in the CDR3. The V end was cut by 2 bases, the J end by 4 bases, with 12 bases between. Germline-derived CDR1 and CDR2 are SGHKS and YYEKEE (reference sequence).

The gene calls are TRBV7-8 and TRBJ2-1; 12 nucleotides align to TRBD2. After removal of 1 base from V and 8 bases from J, the junction contained 6 bases not matched to a gene. The CDR3 loop spans 16 amino acids. The V gene's germline CDR1 is SGHVS and CDR2 FQNEAQ. For the CDR3, the DNA is TGTGCCAGCAGCTTAGTCCGACTAGCGGGAGTTTATGAGCAGTTCTTC. Protein sequence: CASSLVRLAGVYEQFF.

The sample holds many counts of this clonotype. This chain links TRBV4-1 with TRBJ1-2, with D perhaps TRBD1 (6 bases). V was pared by 6 bases and J by 3 bases, with 26 bases between. Germline CDR1 MGHRA, CDR2 YSYEKL. The CDR3 spans 18 residues. CDR3 sequence (DNA): TGCGCCAGCAGAGTGGGGAACGGGCGGGGGCGCATCGACTATGGCTACACCTTC. Amino acids: CASRVGNGRGRIDYGYTF.

This clonotype was seen many times. J is TRBJ2-2 and V is TRBV19; 10 bases agree with TRBD1. Germline V gene sequence: CDR1 LNHDA, CDR2 SQIVND (reference sequence). Trimming took 3 bases from V and 3 from J; bases not matched to a gene: 4. This CDR3 spans 16 amino acids. The CDR3, as DNA: TGTGCCAGTAGTATCCCCGGGACAGGGGACACCGGGGAGCTGTTTTTT. It codes for CASSIPGTGDTGELFF. The full variable domain, with the rest looked up from reference TRBV19 and TRBJ2-2, is DGGITQSPKYLFRKEGQNVTLSCEQNLNHDAMYWYRQDPGQGLRLIYYSQIVNDFQKGDIAEGYSVSREKKESFPLTVTSAQKNPTAFYLCASSIPGTGDTGELFFGEGSRLTVL.

V usage is TRBV20-1 and J usage is TRBJ2-7; the match to TRBD2 covers 9 bases. V lost 8 bases, J lost 4 bases, and 9 bases stayed unmatched. CDR1 DFQATT and CDR2 SNEGSKA come from the germline V gene (reference sequence). This CDR3 has 13 amino acids. CDR3 nucleotide sequence: TGCAGTTTTAGAGCGGGAGGCGGGTACGAGCAGTACTTC. Protein sequence: CSFRAGGGYEQYF.

Only a few counts were recorded for this clonotype. The chain has TRBV14 and TRBJ2-7; 9 nucleotides line up with TRBD2. The CDR3 length is 14 residues. Trimming cost V 0 bases and J 10 bases; bases outside gene matches: 7. Germline V gene lookup returns CDR1 SGHDN and CDR2 FVKESK. As DNA, the CDR3 is TGTGCCAGCAGCCAAGATGCGGGGGGGGCGGATCAGTACTTC. Protein: CASSQDAGGADQYF.

The chain combines TRBV20-1 with TRBJ1-2; possibly TRBD1 for D (5 bases). The V end lost 5 bases, the J end lost 9 bases, and 25 bases lay between the germline ends. Germline V gene sequence: CDR1 DFQATT, CDR2 SNEGSKA (reference sequence). The CDR3 is 15 amino acids. CDR3 nucleotide sequence: TGCAGTGCTGGGGGTTTTGGGCCATGGTCTTCTAGCTACACCTTC. The encoded protein is CSAGGFGPWSSSYTF.

This clonotype was seen ten or more times. This chain uses TRBV10-3 with TRBJ2-5; 8 positions match TRBD2. J gave up 1 base and V 4 bases, and 5 bases lay outside the gene matches. Germline V gene lookup returns CDR1 ENHRY and CDR2 SYGVKD. The CDR3 totals 15 residues. CDR3 sequence (DNA): TGTGCCATCAGTGGAGCGGGAGTGGGCCAAGAGACCCAGTACTTC. Its protein is CAISGAGVGQETQYF.

This clonotype was detected only a few times. J is TRBJ2-7 and V is TRBV20-1, with TRBD1 matching over 10 bases. The CDR3 contains 13 residues. The V gene's germline CDR1 is DFQATT and CDR2 SNEGSKA (reference sequence). With 2 bases clipped from V and 5 bases from J, the junction kept 3 bases outside the gene matches. The CDR3 is CSARQDRGHEQYF. CDR3 in DNA: TGCAGTGCTAGACAAGACAGGGGGCACGAGCAGTACTTC.